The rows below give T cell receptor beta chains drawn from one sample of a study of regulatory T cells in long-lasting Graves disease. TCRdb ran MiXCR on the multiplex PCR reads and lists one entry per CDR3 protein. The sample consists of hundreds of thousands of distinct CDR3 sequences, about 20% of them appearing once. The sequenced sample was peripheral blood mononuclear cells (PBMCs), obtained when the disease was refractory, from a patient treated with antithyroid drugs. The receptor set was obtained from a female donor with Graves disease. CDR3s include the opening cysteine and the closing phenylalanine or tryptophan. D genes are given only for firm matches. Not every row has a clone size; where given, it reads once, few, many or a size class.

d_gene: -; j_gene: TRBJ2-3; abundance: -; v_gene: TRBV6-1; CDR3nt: TGTGCCAGCGGTAACCCCGGGGTTGCGGCAGATACGCAGTATTTT; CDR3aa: CASGNPGVAADTQYF
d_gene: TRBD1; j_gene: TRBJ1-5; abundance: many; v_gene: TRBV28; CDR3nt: TGTGCCAGCAATTGGGGTGGACAGGGAGATCAGCCCCAGCATTTT; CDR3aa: CASNWGGQGDQPQHF
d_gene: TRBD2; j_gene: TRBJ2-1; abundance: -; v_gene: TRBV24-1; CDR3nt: TGTGCCACCAGAGCGGGGATCGACAATGAGCAGTTCTTC; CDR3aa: CATRAGIDNEQFF
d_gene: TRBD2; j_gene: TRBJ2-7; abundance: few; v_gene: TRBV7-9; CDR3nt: TGTGCCAGCAGCACTAGCGCTGCCTACGAGCAGTACTTC; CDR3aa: CASSTSAAYEQYF
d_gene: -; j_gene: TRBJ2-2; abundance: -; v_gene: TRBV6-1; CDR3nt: TGTGCCAGCAGCGGTCTTTTCACCGGGGAGCTGTTTTTT; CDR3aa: CASSGLFTGELFF
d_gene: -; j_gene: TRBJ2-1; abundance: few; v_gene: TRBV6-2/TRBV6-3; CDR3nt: TGTGCCAGCAGTTACGACAATGAGCAGTTCTTC; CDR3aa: CASSYDNEQFF
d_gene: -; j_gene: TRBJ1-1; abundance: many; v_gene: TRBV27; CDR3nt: TGTGCCAGCAGGGAAACTCTAGGGACTGAAGCTTTCTTT; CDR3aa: CASRETLGTEAFF
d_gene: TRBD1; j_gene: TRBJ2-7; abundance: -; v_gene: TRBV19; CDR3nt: TGTGCCAGTAGTCCCCGGGGACAGCTGTACGAGCTGTACTTC; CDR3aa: CASSPRGQLYELYF
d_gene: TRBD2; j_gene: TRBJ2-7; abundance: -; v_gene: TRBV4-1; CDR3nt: TGCGCCAGCAGCCAACAGCCCCCCCCGGGACTAGCAACCTACGAGCAGTACTTC; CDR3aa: CASSQQPPPGLATYEQYF
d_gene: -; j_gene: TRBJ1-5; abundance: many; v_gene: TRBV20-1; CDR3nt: TGCAGTGCGATCCGGGACTTTGGTCAGCCCCAGCATTTT; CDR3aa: CSAIRDFGQPQHF
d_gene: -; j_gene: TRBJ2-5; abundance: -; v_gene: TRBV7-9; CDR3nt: TGTGCCAGCAGCTCAGTATGGACGCCCCGTGGAGAGACCCAGTACTTC; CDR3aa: CASSSVWTPRGETQYF
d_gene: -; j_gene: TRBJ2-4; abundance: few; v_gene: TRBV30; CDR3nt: TGTGCCTGGAGTGTAGCGGTCATTCAGTACTTC; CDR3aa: CAWSVAVIQYF
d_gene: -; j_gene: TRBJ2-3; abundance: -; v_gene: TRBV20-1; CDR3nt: TGCAGTGCTAGAGATCTCCGGCGGGGCACAGATACGCAGTATTTT; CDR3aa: CSARDLRRGTDTQYF
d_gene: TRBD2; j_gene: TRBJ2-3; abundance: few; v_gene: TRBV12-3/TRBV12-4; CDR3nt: TGTGCCAGCATCATAGCGGGAGGCTCCACAGATACGCAGTATTTT; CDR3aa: CASIIAGGSTDTQYF
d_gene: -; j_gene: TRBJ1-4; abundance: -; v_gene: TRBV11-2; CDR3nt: TGTGCCAGCAGCTTGGAGTCGGCAGGGGAAGGTGAAAAACTGTTTTTT; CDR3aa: CASSLESAGEGEKLFF
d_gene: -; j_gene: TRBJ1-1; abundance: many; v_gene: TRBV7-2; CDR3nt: TGTGCCAGCAGCTTAGAGAGGGCTCTGAACACTGAAGCTTTCTTT; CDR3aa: CASSLERALNTEAFF
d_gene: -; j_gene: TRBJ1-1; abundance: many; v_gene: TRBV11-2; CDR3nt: TGTGCCAGCAGCGTGTTCGGGGGAGTGAACACTGAAGCTTTCTTT; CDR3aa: CASSVFGGVNTEAFF
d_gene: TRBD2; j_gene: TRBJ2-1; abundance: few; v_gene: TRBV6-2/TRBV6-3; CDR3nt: TGTGCCAGCAGTTACTCGCCCACTAGCGGAATCTACAATGAGCAGTTCTTC; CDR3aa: CASSYSPTSGIYNEQFF
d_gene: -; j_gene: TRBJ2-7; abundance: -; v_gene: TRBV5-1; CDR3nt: TGCGCCAGCAGCTTGAGGGCGGGATCCACCTACGAGCAGTACTTC; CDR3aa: CASSLRAGSTYEQYF
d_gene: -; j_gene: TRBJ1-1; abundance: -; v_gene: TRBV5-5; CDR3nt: TGTGCCAGCAGCTTGAATTTCGGGGGGAACACTGAAGCTTTCTTT; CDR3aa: CASSLNFGGNTEAFF
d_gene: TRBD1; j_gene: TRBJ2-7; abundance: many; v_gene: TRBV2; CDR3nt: TGTGCCAGCAGTGAAGGTCGAGACAGGGTGTACGAGCAGTACTTC; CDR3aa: CASSEGRDRVYEQYF
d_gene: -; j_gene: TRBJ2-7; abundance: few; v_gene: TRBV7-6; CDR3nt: TGTGCCAGCAGCTTCGAACAGGGCTCCTACGAGCAGTACTTC; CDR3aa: CASSFEQGSYEQYF
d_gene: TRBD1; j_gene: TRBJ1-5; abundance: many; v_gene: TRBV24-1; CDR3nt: TGTGCCACCAGTGATCAGGGGGCCCCAGGCGGCAATCAGCCCCAGCATTTT; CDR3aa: CATSDQGAPGGNQPQHF
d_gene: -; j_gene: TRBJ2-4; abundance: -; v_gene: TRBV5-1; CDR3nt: TGCGCCAGCAGCTTGGCCGTTCCCGCGGCCAAAAACATTCAGTACTTC; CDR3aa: CASSLAVPAAKNIQYF